The sequence of this T cell receptor beta chain was determined in a study of radiotherapy plus CTLA-4 blockade in lung cancer. Germline-derived CDR1 and CDR2 are MNHNS and SASEGT. Trimming removed 6 bases at V and 6 bases at J, with 20 bases between. The CDR3 is made up of 15 amino acids. Focal radiation with ipilimumab CTLA-4 blockade was given to patients with chemo-refractory metastatic non-small-cell lung cancer. The study's findings and limits: Tumor-derived TCR clones expanded in blood after radiotherapy plus ipilimumab. Early clone dynamics of blood T cells, plus interferon-beta, reportedly predicted response best.

Assay used: immunoSEQ multiplex PCR; TCRdb lists only in-frame clones, some missing. This table has approximately 80,000 clones, 78% appearing once. As to this clone: Its antigen is as yet unknown. Other DNA sequences in this sample translate to the same CDR3.

This receptor was obtained from a human donor with non-small cell lung cancer whose response to radiotherapy plus ipilimumab could not be evaluated. Some clones in this sample may be carry-over from other donors' samples. The chain is built from TRBV6-1 and TRBJ1-1, with D perhaps matching TRBD1 (5 bases). The specimen was peripheral blood, collected from a patient treated with radiotherapy plus ipilimumab. The CDR3 spells CASSPQGGELAEAFF. DNA of the CDR3: TGTGCCAGCAGCCCCCAGGGAGGGGAGCTGGCTGAAGCTTTCTTT.